A single sample is the source of the 12 T cell receptor beta chains below, sequenced in a study of cytomegalovirus exposure and HLA in healthy donors. PCR involved 60 Vbeta and 13 Jbeta primers. The data were produced by immunoSEQ multiplex PCR, yet TCRdb's version contains in-frame clones alone and is incomplete. The table shows 100,000 to 150,000 clones, with 77% occurring only once. Source material: PBMCs. The receptors were sampled from a male donor in good health and CMV-seropositive.

The chain is built from TRBV7-3 and TRBJ1-1, with a weak D call TRBD1 (6 bases). V dropped 5 bases and J dropped 1 base, with 14 bases sitting between them. Germline V gives CDR1 SGHTA, CDR2 FQGTGA. The CDR3 length is 15 residues. The CDR3 reads CASSPNRAPNTEAFF. The CDR3, as DNA: TGTGCCAGCAGCCCAAACAGGGCCCCGAACACTGAAGCTTTCTTT.

This chain links TRBV2 with TRBJ2-3; 12 bases line up with TRBD2. The CDR3 runs to 15 residues. Germline lookup yields CDR1 SNHLY and CDR2 FYNNEI. V gave up 6 bases and J gave up 2 bases; unmatched junction bases: 3. CDR3 region: CASSRLAGDTDTQYF. CDR3 sequence (DNA): TGTGCCAGCAGCAGACTAGCGGGGGACACAGATACGCAGTATTTT.

This chain uses TRBV5-1 with TRBJ1-5, with 10 bases aligning to TRBD1. The CDR3 totals 17 residues. CDR1 is SGHRS and CDR2 is YFSETQ in the germline V gene. V lost 7 bases to trimming and J lost 0 bases; unmatched junction nucleotides: 10. CDR3 region: CASGRDRGRNSNQPQHF. As DNA, the CDR3 is TGCGCCAGCGGACGGGACAGGGGCCGTAATAGCAATCAGCCCCAGCATTTT.

This chain connects TRBV18 to TRBJ2-3; 7 bases align to TRBD1. Germline-derived CDR1 and CDR2 are KGHSH and LQKENI. There are 14 residues in the CDR3. V trimming: 4 bases; J trimming: 4 bases; junction bases outside the gene matches: 5. Here the CDR3 reads CASSRDRVPDTQYF. The CDR3 DNA is TGTGCCAGCTCACGAGACAGGGTTCCAGATACGCAGTATTTT. Complete variable domain (other parts from reference TRBV18 and TRBJ2-3): NAGVMQNPRHLVRRRGQEARLRCSPMKGHSHVYWYRQLPEEGLKFMVYLQKENIIDESGMPKERFSAEFPKEGPSILRIQQVVRGDSAAYFCASSRDRVPDTQYFGPGTRLTVL.

V is TRBV14 and J is TRBJ2-3; D unclear. V dropped 4 bases and J dropped 0 bases, with 14 bases sitting between them. Per germline, CDR1 SGHDN and CDR2 FVKESK. The CDR3 loop spans 16 amino acids. The CDR3 sequence: CASSPARLPSTDTQYF. Here the CDR3 DNA reads TGTGCCAGCAGCCCCGCGCGACTCCCAAGCACAGATACGCAGTATTTT.

In the case of this clone: The junction shows a germline mismatch at one end, possibly a read error. The gene calls are TRBV7-9 and TRBJ2-3; 14 bases match TRBD2. The CDR3 length is 17 residues. Germline CDR1 and CDR2: SEHNR and FQNEAQ (reference sequence). The CDR3 nucleotides are TGTTCCAGCAGCTTAGGGGCCGGGACTAGCGGGAGAGATACGCAGTATTTT. Protein: CSSSLGAGTSGRDTQYF.

This clone showed up just once. This rearrangement joins TRBV5-4 to TRBJ1-1; 7 bases line up with TRBD1. The length of the CDR3 is 15 residues. CDR1 and CDR2 (germline): SGHNT, YYREEE (reference sequence). V lost 4 bases and J lost 5; bases outside the gene matches: 11. The CDR3 sequence: CASSPGGGAGTEAFF. In nucleotides, the CDR3 is TGTGCCAGCAGCCCGGGAGGGGGCGCGGGTACTGAAGCTTTCTTT.

This chain connects TRBV28 to TRBJ1-6, with 7 bases identical to TRBD1. CDR1 and CDR2 from the germline V gene are MDHEN and SYDVKM. The CDR3 sequence is 16 residues long. The junction had 11 bases not matched to a gene; V was cut back by 5 bases and J by 7 bases. The CDR3 protein is CASSERRTGGNSPLHF. CDR3 sequence (DNA): TGTGCCAGCAGTGAGAGACGGACAGGAGGAAATTCACCCCTCCACTTT.

This chain links TRBV6-1 with TRBJ2-7, with 7 bases matching TRBD2. The J segment lost 3 bases and the V segment lost 1 base, leaving 6 bases of the junction unmatched. CDR3 size: 15 residues. Germline loops: CDR1 MNHNS, CDR2 SASEGT. CDR3 DNA sequence: TGTGCCAGCAGTGAAGGGGCTAGCGGTCTCTACGAGCAGTACTTC. It translates to CASSEGASGLYEQYF.

This clone has a single count. The rearrangement links TRBV25-1 to TRBJ2-2; possible D gene TRBD2, 6 bases. Germline CDR1 and CDR2: MGHDK and SYGVNS. The CDR3 is 15 amino acids. V was pared by 1 base and J by 5 bases, with 11 bases between. The CDR3 bases are TGTGCCAGCAGTGAATCCGGGGGAAGGACCGGGGAGCTGTTTTTT. Translating gives CASSESGGRTGELFF.

The chain uses TRBV5-4 and TRBJ2-2, with 7 bases aligning to TRBD1. Germline lookup yields CDR1 SGHNT and CDR2 YYREEE (reference sequence). The J segment lost 2 bases and the V segment lost 7 bases, leaving 8 bases of the junction unmatched. The CDR3 totals 15 residues. The CDR3 DNA sequence: TGTGCCAGCCATTCCGGGACAGCTAACACCGGGGAGCTGTTTTTT. This codes for CASHSGTANTGELFF.

The chain combines TRBV19 with TRBJ1-1; TRBD1 matches at 8 bases. CDR1 is LNHDA and CDR2 is SQIVND in the germline V gene (reference sequence). V dropped 10 bases and J dropped 1; count of bases not matched to a gene: 5. The CDR3 runs 13 residues. For the CDR3, the DNA is TGTGCCACCCGGACAGGGAGGAACACTGAAGCTTTCTTT. It translates to CATRTGRNTEAFF.